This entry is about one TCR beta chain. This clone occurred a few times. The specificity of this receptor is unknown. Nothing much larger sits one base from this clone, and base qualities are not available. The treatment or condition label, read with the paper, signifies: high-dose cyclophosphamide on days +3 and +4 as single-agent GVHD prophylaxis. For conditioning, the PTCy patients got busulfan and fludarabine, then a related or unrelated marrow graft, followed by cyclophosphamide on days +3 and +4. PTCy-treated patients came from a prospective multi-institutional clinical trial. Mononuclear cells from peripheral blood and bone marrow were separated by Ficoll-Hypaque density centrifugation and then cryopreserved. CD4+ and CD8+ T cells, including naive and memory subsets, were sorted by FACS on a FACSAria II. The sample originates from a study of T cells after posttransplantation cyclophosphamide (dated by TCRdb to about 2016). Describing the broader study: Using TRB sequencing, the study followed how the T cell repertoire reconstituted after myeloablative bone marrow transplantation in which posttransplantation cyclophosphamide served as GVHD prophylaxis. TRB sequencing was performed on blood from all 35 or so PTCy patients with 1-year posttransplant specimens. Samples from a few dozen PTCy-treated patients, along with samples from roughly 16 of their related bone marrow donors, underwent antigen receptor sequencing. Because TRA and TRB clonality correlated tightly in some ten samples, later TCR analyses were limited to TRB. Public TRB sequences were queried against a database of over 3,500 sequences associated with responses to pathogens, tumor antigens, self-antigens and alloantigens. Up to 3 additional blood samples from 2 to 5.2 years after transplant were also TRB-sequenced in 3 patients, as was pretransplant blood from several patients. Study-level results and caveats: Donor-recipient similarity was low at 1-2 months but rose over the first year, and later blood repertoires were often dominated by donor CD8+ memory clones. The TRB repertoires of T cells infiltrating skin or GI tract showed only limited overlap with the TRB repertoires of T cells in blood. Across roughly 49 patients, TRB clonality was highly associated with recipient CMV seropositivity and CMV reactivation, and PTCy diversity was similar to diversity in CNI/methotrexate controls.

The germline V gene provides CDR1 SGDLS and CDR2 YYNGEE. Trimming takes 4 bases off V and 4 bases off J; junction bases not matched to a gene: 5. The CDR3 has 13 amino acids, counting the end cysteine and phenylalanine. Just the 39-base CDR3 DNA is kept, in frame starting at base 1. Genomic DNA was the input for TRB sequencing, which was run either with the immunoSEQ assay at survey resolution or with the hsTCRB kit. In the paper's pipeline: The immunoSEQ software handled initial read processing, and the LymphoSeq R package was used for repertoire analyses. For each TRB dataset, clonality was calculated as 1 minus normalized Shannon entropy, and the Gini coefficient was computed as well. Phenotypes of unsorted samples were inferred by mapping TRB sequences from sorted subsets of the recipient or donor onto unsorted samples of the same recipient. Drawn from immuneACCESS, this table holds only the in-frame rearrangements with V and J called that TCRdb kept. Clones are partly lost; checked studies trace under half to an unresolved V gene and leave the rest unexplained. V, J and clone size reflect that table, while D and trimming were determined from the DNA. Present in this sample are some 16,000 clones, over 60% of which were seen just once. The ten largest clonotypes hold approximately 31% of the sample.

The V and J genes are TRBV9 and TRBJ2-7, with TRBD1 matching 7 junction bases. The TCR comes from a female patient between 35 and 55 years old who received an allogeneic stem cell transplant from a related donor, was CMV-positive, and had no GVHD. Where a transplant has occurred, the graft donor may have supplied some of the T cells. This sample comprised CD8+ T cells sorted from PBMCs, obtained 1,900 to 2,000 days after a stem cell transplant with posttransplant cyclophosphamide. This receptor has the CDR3 CASSPGQIYEQYF. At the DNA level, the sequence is TGTGCCAGCAGCCCGGGACAGATATACGAGCAGTACTTC.